This T cell receptor (beta chain) is drawn from a study of cytomegalovirus exposure and HLA in healthy donors (dated by TCRdb to about 2017). With respect to the entire study: According to an earlier analysis of several hundred of the donors, about 179 million T cells yielded roughly 110 million unique TCR beta sequences and less than 300 Gb of sequence data. Approximately 300 gigabases of sequencing data and tens of millions of unique TCR sequences made up an early release that covered 500 to 700 HLA-typed donors. Of the 300 to 500 genotyped donors, 70% to 90% were placed in the genetic ancestry cluster associated with self-reported Caucasian donors. The study aimed to test whether signatures of past pathogen exposure could be identified by cataloging public T cell receptors. The study used immunosequencing to profile the T cell repertoires of about 670 subjects and linked those repertoires to cytomegalovirus serostatus. A separate validation cohort of 100 to 150 different subjects was used in addition to the roughly 670-subject first cohort. To predict cytomegalovirus infection status, the study brought together high-throughput TCR immunosequencing, statistical association of individual TCRs with disease status, and machine learning. A later analysis re-examined previously published TCR beta repertoires from more than 600 donors and added high-resolution HLA genotyping to investigate patterns of TCR occurrence. Rather than drawing on any new phenotypic data, the later analysis identified candidate immune exposures from TCR beta sequences and the way those sequences occurred across donors. An earlier analysis of 500 to 650 of the donors applied high-throughput TCR beta sequencing to assess whether each TCR beta V gene segment acted as functional or pseudogenic. Donor age, sex, ethnicity and CMV serostatus were compiled together with the repertoire data. Genome-wide SNP genotypes for about 65% of the roughly 700 donors were used in a later genetic analysis, which treated that subset as a discovery cohort. All discovery cohort repertoires had been generated on a single sequencing platform. HLA typing included class I and class II loci at four-digit resolution. Typing coverage differed by locus: A, B, C, DRB1 and DQB1 were typed in about 629-630 donors, DQA1 in roughly 500, DPA1 in nearly 610, and DPB1 in about 450. About 5 DR-DQ haplotypes were handled as single units for association and clustering, since linkage in the cohort was strong. Among about 400 genotyped donors of the cohort, an average of around 250,000 unique TCR beta nucleotide sequences was sequenced per donor, of which roughly 18% were non-productive.

General study outcomes and caveats: In a later analysis, HLA-associated TCR beta chains showed more clonal expansion and lower generation probabilities than non-associated chains that were equally common. Across donors, most TCR sequences were observed very rarely, whereas some public TCRs were present in many individuals. According to the authors, the approach could potentially be generalized to other disease states and immunological phenotypes. Cytomegalovirus status was reported to be diagnosed by the classifier with high specificity and sensitivity in both the original and validation cohorts. V-gene and J-gene trimming of TCR beta chains was associated with a missense DCLRE1C variant in a later genetic analysis, and the association was replicated in an independent cohort. A later analysis found that TCR association rates varied across HLA loci, with DRB1 alleles showing the most associated TCRs and HLA-C alleles the fewest. Presence/absence analyses assumed roughly uniform sequencing depth across donors, an assumption that may not hold. Immune exposure information for the cohort was limited to CMV serostatus. A later genetic analysis reported fewer N-insertions in productive TCRs among donors in an Asian-associated ancestry cluster than the roughly 670-donor mean. Three of the identified cytomegalovirus-associated TCR beta chains were confirmed in vitro to be specific for cytomegalovirus antigens. The earlier analysis of 587 of the donors excluded 15 to 20 rarely observed V segments, including chromosome 9 orphons, because counts were too low. In this cohort, only TCR beta chains were sequenced, and detectable features were limited by the absence of alpha or paired-chain data. A total of fewer than 200 TCR beta chains were listed by the study as associated with cytomegalovirus. According to a later analysis, most CMV-associated TCR beta chains appeared to be HLA-restricted, and the HLA associations seemed to be driven largely by CMV exposure. A further reported finding was that TCR beta sequences accurately predicted the HLA-A and HLA-B alleles for most subjects in the first cohort. In an earlier analysis of 587 of the donors, most TCR beta V segments were observed in productive rearrangements about 87% or about 30% of the time, broadly matching IMGT annotations. The 87-base-pair reads could not distinguish some IMGT-functional V segments, including TRBV6-2 and TRBV6-3, so those segments were excluded. Linkage disequilibrium might explain the correlated functional status among segregating V segments, but an unknown experimental factor could not be excluded. When HLA alleles, especially DR and DQ, strongly co-occurred, attributing TCR associations to individual alleles was difficult. Because some donors lacked HLA typing at each locus, the association tests relied only on the typed subset. Specific HLA alleles were associated with 15,000 to 20,000 TCR beta sequences at a false discovery rate of 0.05 in a later analysis. A cluster of highly shared sequence variants was judged likely to represent a technical artifact of the sequencing pipeline. Several of the top co-occurrence clusters appeared to be linked to parvovirus B19, influenza, CMV and Epstein-Barr virus, according to a later analysis.

This clone showed up many times. Its antigen is not yet known. Base qualities are missing; no much larger clone stands one base away. Libraries were prepared through the immunoSEQ multiplex PCR assay. The multiplex PCR relied on a mix of 60 forward primers for TCR Vbeta segments and 13 reverse primers for TCR Jbeta segments. The CDR3 region of rearranged TCR beta genes was amplified from genomic DNA with a multiplex PCR assay. On the Illumina HiSeq System, the amplified TCR beta libraries were sequenced as 87-base-pair reads. The study's own analysis went as follows. Across the roughly 670 repertoires, a later analysis counted about 81 million unique TCR beta chains, 8.5 million to 12 million of which were shared by at least two donors. To remove PCR and sequencing errors, raw reads were error-corrected and collapsed into unique sequences using a nearest-neighbor algorithm that merged closely related sequences. CDR3 sequences were aligned to IMGT reference sequences to assign V, D and J gene segments. Each retained sequence needed at least a six-nucleotide match to both a V gene segment and a J gene segment. A rearrangement was called productive if the CDR3 had no stop codons and remained in frame with V and J, and every other rearrangement was called non-productive. CDR3 was defined by IMGT convention, running from the second conserved V-encoded cysteine to the conserved J-encoded phenylalanine. The earlier analysis of some 540 of the donors excluded any sequence lacking an unambiguous match to a single V gene segment. In an earlier analysis of a few hundred of the donors, a V segment was called functional when productive rearrangements were above 56.7%, and segregating when the standard deviation between donors exceeded 5%. A statistical classification framework was built for diagnosing cytomegalovirus status from the catalog of TCR beta chain sequences. In a later analysis, V and J genes were assigned by comparing TCR nucleotide sequences against IMGT/GENE-DB human TR gene sequences. Using the TCRdist pipeline, a later analysis assigned CDR3 sequences along with most-parsimonious VDJ recombination scenarios. A later analysis defined each TCR beta chain by its CDR3 amino acid sequence plus V-gene family, and excluded reads lacking a unique V-gene family. A later analysis removed 592 highly shared, low-generation-probability nucleotide sequences to deal with suspected cross-contamination and a sequencing artifact. In a later analysis, a clonal expansion index for each public chain was calculated from normalized within-repertoire ranks of inferred template counts. In a later analysis, generation probabilities were computed using a VDJ recombination model fitted to out-of-frame rearrangements, and the results were checked against IGoR. In a later analysis, hypergeometric tests were used to score TCR-TCR, TCR-HLA and TCR-CMV co-occurrence, with a repertoire-size bias correction applied to TCR pairs. In a later analysis, false discovery rates were estimated by permuting HLA or CMV assignments 20 times. A later analysis grouped co-occurring TCRs with DBSCAN, adding TCRdist sequence similarity when clustering within HLA-allele-positive subsets. Repertoires with fewer than 30,000 or more than 120,000 public chains were left out of co-occurrence clustering, as were roughly five repertoires with anomalous nucleotide sharing. TCRdb retrieved this table from immuneACCESS and kept in-frame rearrangements only. Not all clones are present; in checked studies, unresolved V genes account for under half, and no reason is known for the remainder. That table furnishes V, J and clone size, whereas the DNA furnished D and trimming. The sample table holds 100,000 to 150,000 clones, of which more than 65% were seen once. More than 4% of the sample goes to the ten largest clones.

The CDR3 measures 15 amino acids from cysteine to phenylalanine. Solely the CDR3 DNA is kept, with 45 bases framed from the first base. The junction shows trimming of 4 bases on V and 7 bases on J, and the gene matches do not reach 4 bases of it. According to the germline V gene (reference sequence), CDR1 reads SEHNR and CDR2 reads FQNEAQ. The cohort was made up of 500 to 800 healthy bone marrow donors. At the time of sampling, every cohort member was nominally healthy, though immune exposures that went unrecorded were likely present. The donor tested CMV seropositive and was one of the 289 seropositive cohort members. Every donor gave a peripheral blood sample, and the peripheral blood mononuclear cells from that sample were used for TCR beta sequencing. The Qiagen DNeasy Blood Extraction Kit was used to extract genomic DNA from the blood cell samples.

This receptor was identified in a male donor in good health and CMV-seropositive. Sequenced sample: PBMCs. This chain joins TRBV7-9 to TRBJ1-6, with 10 middle bases fitting TRBD1. The CDR3 region reads CASSSGQGVNSPLHF. The base sequence is TGTGCCAGCAGCTCCGGACAGGGGGTAAATTCACCCCTCCACTTT.